This T cell receptor beta chain comes out of a study of blood T cell repertoires in COVID-19. Across the study: There were acute and convalescent COVID-19 samples, and they came from the United States, Italy and Spain.

The protocol was immunoSEQ multiplex PCR, while the TCRdb copy is restricted to in-frame clones and leaves out a portion. This table holds some 100,000 clones, approximately 84% found once. V lost 2 bases to trimming and J lost 10 bases; unmatched junction nucleotides: 8. Germline V lookup: CDR1 SGHRS, CDR2 YFSETQ. The CDR3 loop spans 13 amino acids. The chain has TRBV5-1 and TRBJ1-2; 7 bases match TRBD1. The receptor was derived from a woman aged 45-59 years with acute or convalescent COVID-19. Sample: peripheral blood. The CDR3 reads CASSFEVGQIYTF. The CDR3 DNA reads TGCGCCAGCAGCTTCGAGGTGGGACAGATCTACACCTTC.